This TCR beta chain is drawn from a study of blood T cell repertoires in COVID-19. Study-wide background: Acute and convalescent COVID-19 samples came from the United States, Italy and Spain. PBMCs, B-cell-depleted T cells, or T cells provided the cDNA or gDNA that made up the material.

Original data processing: Amplification of reference gene primers provided the estimated nucleated cell counts. This table comes from immunoSEQ multiplex PCR, and its TCRdb copy is limited to in-frame clones, with some not included. V and J calls and clone size are as listed in that table; D and trimming were resolved from the DNA. Found here are over 150,000 clones, over 90% of them singletons; the top ten hold approximately 0.5%. Germline V CDR1 and CDR2: MNHEY, SVGAGI. The CDR3 contains 14 residues. Germline trimming cut 7 bases from V and 1 base from J; bases unmatched to any gene: 3. The TCR comes from a man in his fifties or sixties with acute or convalescent COVID-19. The chain combines TRBV6-5 with TRBJ1-5; 8 bases are shared with TRBD1. Sequenced sample: peripheral blood. The CDR3 protein is CASTRQGSNQPQHF. DNA for the CDR3: TGTGCCAGCACCCGACAGGGGAGCAATCAGCCCCAGCATTTT.